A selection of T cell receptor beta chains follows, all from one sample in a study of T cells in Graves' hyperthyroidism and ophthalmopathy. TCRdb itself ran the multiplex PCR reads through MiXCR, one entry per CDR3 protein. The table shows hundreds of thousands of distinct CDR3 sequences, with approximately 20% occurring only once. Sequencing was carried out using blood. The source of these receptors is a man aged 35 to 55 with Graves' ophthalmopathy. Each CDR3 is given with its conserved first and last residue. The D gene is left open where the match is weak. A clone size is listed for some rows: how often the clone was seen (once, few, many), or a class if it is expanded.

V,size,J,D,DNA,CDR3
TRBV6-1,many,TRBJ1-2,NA,TGTGCCAGCAGTGAGCGACCGAACTACGGCTACACCTTC,CASSERPNYGYTF
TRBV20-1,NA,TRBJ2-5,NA,TGCAGTGCTAGAAGCCGAGCAGAGACCCAGTACTTC,CSARSRAETQYF
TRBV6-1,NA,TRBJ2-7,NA,TGTGCCAGCAGTTCCACGCAACTCGGGACGATCGACTACGAGCAGTACTTC,CASSSTQLGTIDYEQYF
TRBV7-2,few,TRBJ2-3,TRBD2,TGTGCCAGCAGCCTTGTAGCGGGGGACCCCACAGATACGCAGTATTTT,CASSLVAGDPTDTQYF
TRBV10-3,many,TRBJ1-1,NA,TGTGCCATCAATCGAGACAGGTACACTGAAGCTTTCTTT,CAINRDRYTEAFF
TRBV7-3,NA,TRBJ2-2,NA,TGTGCCAGCAGCTCGATGTCGAACACCGGGGAGCTGTTTTTT,CASSSMSNTGELFF
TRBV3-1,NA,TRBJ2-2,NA,TGTGCCAGCAGCCATTGGTCGGGATTGAACACCGGGGAGCTGTTTTTT,CASSHWSGLNTGELFF
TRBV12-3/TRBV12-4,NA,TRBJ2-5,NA,TGTGCCAGCAGTCCACGTAGTCGGGGGGCAAGAGAGACCCAGTACTTC,CASSPRSRGARETQYF
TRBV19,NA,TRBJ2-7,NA,TGTGCCAGTAGTATAGCGGTTAGCTCCTACGAGCAGTACTTC,CASSIAVSSYEQYF
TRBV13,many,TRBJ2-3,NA,TGTGCCAGCAGCCGGACCGACTACACAGATACGCAGTATTTT,CASSRTDYTDTQYF
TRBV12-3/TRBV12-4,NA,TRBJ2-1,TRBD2,TGTGCCAGCAGTTTCAGCGGGAGGGGATACAATGAGCAGTTCTTC,CASSFSGRGYNEQFF
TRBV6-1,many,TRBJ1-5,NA,TGTGCCAGCAGTGAAGTACAGCCTAGCAATCAGCCCCAGCATTTT,CASSEVQPSNQPQHF
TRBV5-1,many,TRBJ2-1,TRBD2,TGCGCCAGCAGCCTCCGACTAGCGGGAGCCTATGAGCAGTTCTTC,CASSLRLAGAYEQFF
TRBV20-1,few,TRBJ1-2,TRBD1,TGCAGTGCTGAACAGGGGGAGTTCTATGGCTACACCTTC,CSAEQGEFYGYTF
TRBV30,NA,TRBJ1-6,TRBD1,TGTGCCTGGAGATTTCCGGGGACAGGGAGAGTCCCCCTCCACTTT,CAWRFPGTGRVPLHF
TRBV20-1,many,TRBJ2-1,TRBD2,TGCAGTGCTGTAGCAACTCAGACTAGCGGTCGCTACAATGAGCAGTTCTTC,CSAVATQTSGRYNEQFF
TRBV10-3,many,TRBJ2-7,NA,TGTGCCATCAGTGAGGGGCTTAACTCCTACGAGCAGTACTTC,CAISEGLNSYEQYF
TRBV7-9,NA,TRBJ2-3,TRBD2,TGTGCCAGCAGCCTACTAGCGGGGGGGTCTGGAGATACGCAGTATTTT,CASSLLAGGSGDTQYF
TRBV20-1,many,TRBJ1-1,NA,TGCAGTGCTAGAGCCGAACACCTAATGAACACTGAAGCTTTCTTT,CSARAEHLMNTEAFF
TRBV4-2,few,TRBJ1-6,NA,TGTGCCAGCAGCGGCGAGGGAAGGGGCGAGTATAATTCACCCCTCCACTTT,CASSGEGRGEYNSPLHF
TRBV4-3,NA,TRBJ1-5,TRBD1,TGCGCCAGCAGCCAGACGGACAGGGAAGGGCAGCCCCAGCATTTT,CASSQTDREGQPQHF
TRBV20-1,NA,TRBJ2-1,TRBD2,TGCAGTGCTAAGAGCGGGAGAGGGATCAATGAGCAGTTCTTC,CSAKSGRGINEQFF
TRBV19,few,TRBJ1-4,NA,TGTGCCAGTAGTATTGAGCAGGGAAGAAAGGAAAAACTGTTTTTT,CASSIEQGRKEKLFF
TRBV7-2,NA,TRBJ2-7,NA,TGTGCCAGCAGCTTAGATTCGGCGCGGTATTACGAGCAGTACTTC,CASSLDSARYYEQYF
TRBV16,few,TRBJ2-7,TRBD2,TGTGCCAGCAGCCAATCAACTAGCGGGCTCTACGAGCAGTACTTC,CASSQSTSGLYEQYF
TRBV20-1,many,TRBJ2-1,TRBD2,TGCAGTGCTCCCGGGACTAGCGGGCCGAGGAGCTCCTACAATGAGCAGTTCTTC,CSAPGTSGPRSSYNEQFF
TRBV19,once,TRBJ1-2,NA,TGTGCCAGTAGTATAGAAGGGAGCTATGGCTACACCTTC,CASSIEGSYGYTF
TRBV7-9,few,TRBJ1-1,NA,TGTGCCAGCAGCTTATCGGTGGGCATACAATCGAACACTGAAGCTTTCTTT,CASSLSVGIQSNTEAFF
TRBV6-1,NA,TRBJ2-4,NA,TGTGCCAGCGGAGAGGCCGTTAGTCTAGCCAAAAACATTCAGTACTTC,CASGEAVSLAKNIQYF